Each of the 10 T cell receptor beta chains below was sequenced from the same sample in a study of early T cells in non-severe SARS-CoV-2 infection. TCRdb called the 5' RACE reads again in MiXCR, with one record for every CDR3 protein. The sample shows roughly 65,000 distinct CDR3 sequences, approximately 11% of them seen only once. The sample taken for sequencing was whole blood. The origin of the receptors is an adult who was a healthcare worker with PCR-confirmed SARS-CoV-2 infection or an uninfected control (not recorded which).

The J gene is TRBJ2-3, the V gene TRBV29-1; the D is unclear. The CDR3 totals 13 residues. Trimming took off 1 base at V and 2 bases at J, with 7 bases between the two ends. Germline loops: CDR1 SQVTM, CDR2 ANQGSEA. Here the CDR3 reads CSVEAELTDTQYF. CDR3 coding DNA: TGCAGCGTTGAAGCGGAACTCACAGATACGCAGTATTTT.

This clonotype was seen ten or more times. The gene calls are TRBV7-9 and TRBJ2-3; TRBD2 agrees at 11 bases. The germline CDR1 and CDR2 sequences are SEHNR and FQNEAQ (reference sequence). The CDR3 spans 16 residues. J was trimmed by 2 bases and V by 3 bases; bases with no gene match: 4. The chain's CDR3 is CASSLGLADLTDTQYF. The DNA for the CDR3 is TGTGCCAGCAGCTTGGGACTAGCGGACCTCACAGATACGCAGTATTTT.

In its sample, this clonotype ranks as medium-sized. This sequence joins TRBV12-3 or TRBV12-4 and TRBJ1-2; unclear D gene. CDR3 length equals 13 residues. V dropped 2 bases and J dropped 3 bases, with 7 bases sitting between them. CDR3 nucleotides: TGTGCCAGCAGTTTACAGCCCCACTATGGCTACACCTTC. It translates to CASSLQPHYGYTF.

This clonotype was recorded a few times. The chain couples TRBV11-2 to TRBJ2-4, with TRBD1 matching 8 bases. V was pared by 5 bases and J by 7 bases, with 7 bases of the junction left unmatched. The CDR3 runs to 14 residues. Per the germline V gene, CDR1 is SGHAT and CDR2 is FQNNGV. CDR3 DNA sequence: TGTGCCAGCAGCCCGGGGGACAGGATGAACATTCAGTACTTC. This gives the protein CASSPGDRMNIQYF. Full variable domain (rest looked up from reference TRBV11-2 and TRBJ2-4): EAGVAQSPRYKIIEKRQSVAFWCNPISGHATLYWYQQILGQGPKLLIQFQNNGVVDDSQLPKDRFSAERLKGVDSTLKIQPAKLEDSAVYLCASSPGDRMNIQYFGAGTRLSVL.

This clonotype has a count of ten or more. This chain links TRBV9 with TRBJ2-7, with D unresolved. Germline loops: CDR1 SGDLS, CDR2 YYNGEE. The V end was cut by 4 bases, the J end by 2 bases, with 25 bases between. This CDR3 is 18 amino acids long. CDR3 in amino acids: CASSLVPPGPSITYEQYF. In DNA, the CDR3 is TGTGCCAGCAGCTTAGTCCCTCCTGGACCCTCCATTACCTACGAGCAGTACTTC.

In this sample, this clonotype turned up a few times. The CDR3 coding sequence is TGTGCCAGCTCACCAGGAGCACAGGGGCGATACTACGAGCAGTACTTC. It encodes CASSPGAQGRYYEQYF. The chain couples TRBV18 to TRBJ2-7; 7 nucleotides line up with TRBD1. With 2 bases clipped from V and 3 bases from J, the junction kept 10 bases outside the gene matches. Germline V lookup: CDR1 KGHSH, CDR2 LQKENI. The CDR3 spans 16 residues.

This clonotype has a count of ten or more. V is TRBV20-1 and J is TRBJ1-2; D is undetermined. CDR3 size: 14 residues. CDR1 DFQATT and CDR2 SNEGSKA come from the germline V gene (reference sequence). Trimming cost V 3 bases and J 2 bases, with 13 bases left between them. The CDR3 region has the DNA TGCAGTGCTAGCCTTATTGCGGTGAACTATGGCTACACCTTC. It encodes CSASLIAVNYGYTF.

The chain recombines TRBV6-5 with TRBJ2-5, with 7 bases that match TRBD2. CDR1 MNHEY and CDR2 SVGAGI come from the germline V gene. With V trimmed by 0 bases and J by 4 bases, 5 bases remained unmatched. The length of the CDR3 is 15 residues. Here the CDR3 reads CASSYSLAGGETQYF. CDR3 bases: TGTGCCAGCAGTTACTCCTTAGCGGGTGGAGAGACCCAGTACTTC.

Ten or more counts support this clonotype. The chain couples TRBV20-1 to TRBJ2-3; 13 nucleotides agree with TRBD2. This CDR3 has 18 amino acids. V was clipped by 0 bases and J by 7 bases; unmatched bases: 13. Germline V lookup: CDR1 DFQATT, CDR2 SNEGSKA (reference sequence). CDR3 DNA sequence: TGCAGTGCTAGAGATACAACTAGCGGGAGGGTACTTGCAAATACGCAGTATTTT. This encodes CSARDTTSGRVLANTQYF.

In this sample, this clonotype turned up many times. This chain uses TRBV11-2 with TRBJ2-1, with 10 bases lining up with TRBD1. J gave up 8 bases and V 4 bases, and 8 bases lay outside the gene matches. Looked up from germline, CDR1 is SGHAT and CDR2 is FQNNGV. The CDR3 loop spans 15 amino acids. Here the CDR3 reads CASSSTGGAFYEQFF. The CDR3 coding sequence is TGTGCCAGCAGCTCGACAGGGGGCGCATTTTATGAGCAGTTCTTC.